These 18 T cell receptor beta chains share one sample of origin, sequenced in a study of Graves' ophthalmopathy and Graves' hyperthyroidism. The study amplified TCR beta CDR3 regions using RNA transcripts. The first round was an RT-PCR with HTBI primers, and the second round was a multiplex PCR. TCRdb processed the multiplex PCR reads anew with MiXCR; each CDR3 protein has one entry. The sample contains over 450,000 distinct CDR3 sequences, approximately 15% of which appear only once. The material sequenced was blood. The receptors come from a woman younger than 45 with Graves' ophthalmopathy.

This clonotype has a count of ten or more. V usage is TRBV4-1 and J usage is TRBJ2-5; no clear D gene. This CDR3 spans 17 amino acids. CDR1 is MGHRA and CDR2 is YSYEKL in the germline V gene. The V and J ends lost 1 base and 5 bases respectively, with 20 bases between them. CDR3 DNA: TGCGCCAGCAGCCAAGGCTCTACCCGGCTCCCCGGGGAGACCCAGTACTTC. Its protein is CASSQGSTRLPGETQYF.

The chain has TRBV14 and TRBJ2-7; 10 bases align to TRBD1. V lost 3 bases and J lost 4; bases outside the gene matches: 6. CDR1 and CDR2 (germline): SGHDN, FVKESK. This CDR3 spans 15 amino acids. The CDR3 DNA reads TGTGCCAGCAGCCACCCGGGACAGGGGACGTACGAGCAGTACTTC. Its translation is CASSHPGQGTYEQYF.

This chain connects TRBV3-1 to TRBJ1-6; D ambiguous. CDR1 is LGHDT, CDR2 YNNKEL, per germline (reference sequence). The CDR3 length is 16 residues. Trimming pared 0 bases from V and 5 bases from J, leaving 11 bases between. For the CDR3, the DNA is TGTGCCAGCAGCCAAGAAGGAGGCCCTAATAATTCACCCCTCCACTTT. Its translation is CASSQEGGPNNSPLHF.

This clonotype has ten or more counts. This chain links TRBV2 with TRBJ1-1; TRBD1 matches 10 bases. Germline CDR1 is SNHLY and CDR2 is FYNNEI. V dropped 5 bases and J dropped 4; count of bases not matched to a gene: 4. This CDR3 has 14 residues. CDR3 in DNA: TGTGCCAGCAGTACGGACAGGGGGATCACTGAAGCTTTCTTT. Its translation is CASSTDRGITEAFF.

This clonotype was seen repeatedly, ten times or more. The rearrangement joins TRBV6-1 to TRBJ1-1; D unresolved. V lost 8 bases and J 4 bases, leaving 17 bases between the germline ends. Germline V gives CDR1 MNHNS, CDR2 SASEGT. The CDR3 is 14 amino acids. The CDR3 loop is CASRPMRDRTEAFF. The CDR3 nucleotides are TGTGCCAGCCGACCCATGAGGGATCGCACTGAAGCTTTCTTT.

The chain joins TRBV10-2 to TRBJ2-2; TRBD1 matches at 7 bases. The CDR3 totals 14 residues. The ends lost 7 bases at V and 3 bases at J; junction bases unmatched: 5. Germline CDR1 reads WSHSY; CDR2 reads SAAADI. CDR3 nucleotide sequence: TGCGCCAGCATCCAGGGGGTGGACACCGGGGAGCTGTTTTTT. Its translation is CASIQGVDTGELFF.

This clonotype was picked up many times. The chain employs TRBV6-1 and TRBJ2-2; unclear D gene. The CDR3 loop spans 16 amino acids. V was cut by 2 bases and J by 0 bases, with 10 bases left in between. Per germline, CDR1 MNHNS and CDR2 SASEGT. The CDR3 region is CASSEFGATNTGELFF. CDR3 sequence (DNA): TGTGCCAGCAGTGAATTTGGCGCTACGAACACCGGGGAGCTGTTTTTT.

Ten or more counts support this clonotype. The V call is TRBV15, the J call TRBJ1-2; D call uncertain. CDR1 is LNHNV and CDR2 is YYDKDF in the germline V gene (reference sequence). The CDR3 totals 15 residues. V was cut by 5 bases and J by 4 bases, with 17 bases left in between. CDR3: CATSPRREAFYGYTF. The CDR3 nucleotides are TGTGCCACCAGCCCTAGGAGGGAGGCTTTCTATGGCTACACCTTC.

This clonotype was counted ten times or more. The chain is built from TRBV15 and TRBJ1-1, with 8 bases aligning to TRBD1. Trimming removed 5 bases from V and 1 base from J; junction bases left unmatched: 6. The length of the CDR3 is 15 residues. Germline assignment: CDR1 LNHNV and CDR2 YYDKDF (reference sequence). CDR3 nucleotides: TGTGCCACCAGCCCCTTAGGACAGGGGAACACTGAAGCTTTCTTT. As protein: CATSPLGQGNTEAFF.

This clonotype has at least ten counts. The CDR3 region is CASSSRPEGEQYF. The DNA for the CDR3 is TGTGCCAGCAGTTCACGACCGGAGGGGGAGCAGTACTTC. The chain employs TRBV6-5 and TRBJ2-7; D is perhaps TRBD2 (6 bases). From germline, CDR1 is MNHEY and CDR2 SVGAGI. V lost 4 bases and J lost 7, with 14 bases in between. This CDR3 is built from 13 residues.

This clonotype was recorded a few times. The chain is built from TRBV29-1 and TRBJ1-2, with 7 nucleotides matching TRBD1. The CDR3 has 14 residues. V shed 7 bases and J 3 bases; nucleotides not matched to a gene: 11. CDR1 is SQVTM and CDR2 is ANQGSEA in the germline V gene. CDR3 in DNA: TGCAGCGGTCGGGATGGGACAGAGCACTATGGCTACACCTTC. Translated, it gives CSGRDGTEHYGYTF.

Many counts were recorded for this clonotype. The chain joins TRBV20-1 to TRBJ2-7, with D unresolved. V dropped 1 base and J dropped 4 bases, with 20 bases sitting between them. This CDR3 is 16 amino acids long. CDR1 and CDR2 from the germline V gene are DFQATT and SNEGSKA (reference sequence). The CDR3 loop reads CSARGQAKWAVYEQYF. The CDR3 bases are TGCAGTGCTAGAGGGCAAGCCAAATGGGCGGTGTACGAGCAGTACTTC.

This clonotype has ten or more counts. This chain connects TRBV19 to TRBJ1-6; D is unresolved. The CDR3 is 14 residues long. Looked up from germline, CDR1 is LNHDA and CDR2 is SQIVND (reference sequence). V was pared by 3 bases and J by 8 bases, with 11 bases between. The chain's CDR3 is CASSIPGLDSPLHF. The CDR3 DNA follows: TGTGCCAGTAGTATTCCGGGATTGGATTCACCCCTCCACTTT.

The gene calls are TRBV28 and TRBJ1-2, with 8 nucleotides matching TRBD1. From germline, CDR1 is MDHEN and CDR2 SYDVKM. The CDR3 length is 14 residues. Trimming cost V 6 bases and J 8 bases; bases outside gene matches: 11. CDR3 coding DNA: TGTGCCAGCAGCACTGGACAGGGTCCTTGGGGCTACACCTTC. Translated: CASSTGQGPWGYTF.

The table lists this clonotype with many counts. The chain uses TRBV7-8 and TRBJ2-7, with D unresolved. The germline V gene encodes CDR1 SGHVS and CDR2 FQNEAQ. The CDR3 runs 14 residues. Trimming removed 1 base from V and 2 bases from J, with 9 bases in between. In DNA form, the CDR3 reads TGTGCCAGCAGCTTAGTGCCAGGAGCCTACGAGCAGTACTTC. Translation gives CASSLVPGAYEQYF.

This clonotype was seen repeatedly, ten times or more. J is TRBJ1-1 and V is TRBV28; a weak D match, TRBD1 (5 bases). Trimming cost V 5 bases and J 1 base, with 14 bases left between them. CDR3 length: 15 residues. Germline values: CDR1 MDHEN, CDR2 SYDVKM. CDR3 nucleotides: TGTGCCAGCAGTAGTTGGGGGGAGACGAACACTGAAGCTTTCTTT. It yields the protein CASSSWGETNTEAFF.

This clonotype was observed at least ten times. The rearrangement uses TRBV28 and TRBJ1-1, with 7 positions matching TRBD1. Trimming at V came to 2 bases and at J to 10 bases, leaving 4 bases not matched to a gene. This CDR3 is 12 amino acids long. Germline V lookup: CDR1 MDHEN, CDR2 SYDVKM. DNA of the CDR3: TGTGCCAGCAGTTTAGGCCAGGGGGGAGCTTTCTTT. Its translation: CASSLGQGGAFF.

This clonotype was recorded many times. The CDR3 here is CASSSRGHPKETQYF. CDR3 nucleotide sequence: TGTGCCAGCAGTAGCAGGGGGCATCCGAAAGAGACCCAGTACTTC. V is TRBV28 and J is TRBJ2-5, with 8 nucleotides matching TRBD1. The V gene's germline CDR1 is MDHEN and CDR2 SYDVKM. Losses at the gene ends were 5 bases for V and 3 bases for J; bases not matched to a gene: 8. The CDR3 runs to 15 residues.